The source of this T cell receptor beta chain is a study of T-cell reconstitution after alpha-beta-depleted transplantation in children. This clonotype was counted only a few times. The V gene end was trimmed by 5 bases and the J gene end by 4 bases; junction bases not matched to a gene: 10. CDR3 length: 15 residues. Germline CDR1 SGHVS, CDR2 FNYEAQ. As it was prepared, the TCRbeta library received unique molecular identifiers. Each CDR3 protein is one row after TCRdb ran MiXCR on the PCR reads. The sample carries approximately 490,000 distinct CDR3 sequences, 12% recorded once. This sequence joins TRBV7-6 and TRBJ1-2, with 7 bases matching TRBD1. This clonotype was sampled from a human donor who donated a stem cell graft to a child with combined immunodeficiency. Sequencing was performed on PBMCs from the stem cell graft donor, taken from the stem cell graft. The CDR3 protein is CASSPDRWPGYGYTF. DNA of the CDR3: TGTGCCAGCAGCCCGGACAGGTGGCCAGGCTATGGCTACACCTTC.